Presented here are 15 T cell receptor beta chains from one specimen sequenced in a study of blood T cells in healthy people across ages. Through a sample-barcoded 5' primer and a J-beta primer mix, a second PCR was run for roughly 7 to 12 cycles. A single record per CDR3 protein comes from TCRdb applying MiXCR to the 5' RACE reads. The sample consists of more than 750,000 distinct CDR3 sequences, about 29% of them appearing once. The same sample was also studied in work on T cells of mothers and their children.

The source material was blood. These receptors all stem from a woman in her thirties or forties in good health.

This clonotype was picked up many times. The chain couples TRBV7-2 to TRBJ2-5, with 8 nucleotides matching TRBD2. CDR3 length equals 16 residues. The junction had 6 bases not matched to a gene; V was cut back by 3 bases and J by 0 bases. Germline V gene sequence: CDR1 SGHTA, CDR2 FQGNSA. The CDR3 DNA reads as TGTGCCAGCAGCTTTACTAGCGGAGGGTACCAAGAGACCCAGTACTTC. Protein sequence: CASSFTSGGYQETQYF. The variable domain in full, with the rest retrieved from reference TRBV7-2 and TRBJ2-5, is GAGVSQSPSNKVTEKGKDVELRCDPISGHTALYWYRQSLGQGLEFLIYFQGNSAPDKSGLPSDRFSAERTGGSVSTLTIQRTQQEDSAVYLCASSFTSGGYQETQYFGPGTRLLVL.

This clonotype was counted a few times. The chain links TRBV5-1 to TRBJ2-5; 13 bases agree with TRBD2. CDR1 and CDR2 (germline): SGHRS, YFSETQ. CDR3 length: 17 residues. Trimming at V came to 2 bases and at J to 1 base, leaving 5 bases not matched to a gene. This CDR3 is CASSFRLAGGSQETQYF. The CDR3 DNA sequence: TGCGCCAGCAGCTTTCGACTAGCGGGGGGATCCCAAGAGACCCAGTACTTC.

The chain couples TRBV6-5 to TRBJ2-2; D not resolved. CDR1 is MNHEY and CDR2 is SVGAGI in the germline V gene. The CDR3 length is 13 residues. V was cut by 6 bases and J by 5 bases, with 10 bases left in between. CDR3 nucleotides: TGTGCCAGCAGGTATGGGGTAACCGGGGAGCTGTTTTTT. Residues: CASRYGVTGELFF.

This clonotype was recorded at least ten times. The chain joins TRBV7-9 to TRBJ1-5; TRBD1 matches 8 bases. V was pared by 5 bases and J by 1 base, with 4 bases of the junction left unmatched. From germline, CDR1 is SEHNR and CDR2 FQNEAQ (reference sequence). CDR3 length equals 15 residues. The DNA for the CDR3 is TGTGCCAGCAGCGCGGACAGGGCGAGCAATCAGCCCCAGCATTTT. Its translation is CASSADRASNQPQHF.

The rearrangement joins TRBV18 to TRBJ2-3; 7 nucleotides agree with TRBD2. The ends lost 3 bases at V and 4 bases at J; junction bases unmatched: 13. The CDR3 length is 17 residues. Germline V gene sequence: CDR1 KGHSH, CDR2 LQKENI. The CDR3 region has the DNA TGTGCCAGCTCACCGATCGGGCGGGGGAGTATTTCAGATACGCAGTATTTT. This translates into CASSPIGRGSISDTQYF.

This clonotype appeared many times. One junction end does not reproduce the germline sequence, and a read error may be involved. The V gene is TRBV29-1, the J gene TRBJ2-7; D remains ambiguous. CDR3 length equals 13 residues. CDR1 is SQVTM and CDR2 is ANQGSEA in the germline V gene. The CDR3 loop reads CSVAVYGLYGQYF. The CDR3 region has the DNA TGCAGCGTTGCGGTATATGGGCTTTACGGGCAGTACTTC.

There are a few counts of this clonotype. The chain recombines TRBV3-1 with TRBJ1-1, with TRBD1 matching over 7 bases. This CDR3 spans 13 amino acids. The junction had 9 bases not matched to a gene; V was cut back by 5 bases and J by 9 bases. Per the germline V gene, CDR1 is LGHDT and CDR2 is YNNKEL (reference sequence). The CDR3 loop reads CASSTKGGQKAFF. CDR3 sequence (DNA): TGTGCCAGCAGCACAAAAGGGGGACAGAAAGCTTTCTTT.

The rearrangement uses TRBV9 and TRBJ2-1; either TRBD1 or TRBD2 may supply D (5 bases each). V gave up 0 bases and J gave up 3 bases, with 13 bases separating them. The V gene's germline CDR1 is SGDLS and CDR2 YYNGEE. The CDR3 is made up of 16 amino acids. The CDR3 loop is CASSVGTGTLYNEQFF. CDR3 nucleotide sequence: TGTGCCAGCAGCGTAGGGACGGGGACCCTCTACAATGAGCAGTTCTTC.

A note on this clonotype: The junction does not match germline at one end; this may be a read error. This sequence joins TRBV7-7 and TRBJ2-1; possible D gene TRBD1, 5 bases. Germline V gives CDR1 SSHAT, CDR2 FNYEAQ (reference sequence). The CDR3 has 14 amino acids. DNA for the CDR3: TGTGCTAGCAGCCCCGACAGACTTATGGGGGAGCAGTTCTTC. It codes for CASSPDRLMGEQFF.

This clonotype was seen a few times. A much larger clone is a single base away; this may be a read error. The rearrangement links TRBV14 to TRBJ2-4; tentative D call: TRBD1 (6 bases). The DNA matches TRBJ2-7 better at its end, which makes the J call doubtful. The CDR3 spans 15 residues. The V gene's germline CDR1 is SGHDN and CDR2 FVKESK. CDR3 sequence: CASSQDLDRSYEQYF. The CDR3 DNA reads as TGTGCCAGCAGCCAAGATCTGGACAGATCCTACGAGCAGTACTTC.

CDR3 coding DNA: TGCAGTGCTCAACGAGCCGACAGGGGAACCACAGATACGCAGTATTTT. Encoded protein: CSAQRADRGTTDTQYF. The chain recombines TRBV20-1 with TRBJ2-3; TRBD1 aligns across 8 bases. The CDR3 contains 16 residues. Germline-derived CDR1 and CDR2 are DFQATT and SNEGSKA (reference sequence). With V trimmed by 5 bases and J by 2 bases, 12 bases remained unmatched.

This clonotype was counted at least ten times. The V gene is TRBV2, the J gene TRBJ2-7; D may be TRBD1 (5 bases). This CDR3 has 13 amino acids. The V and J ends lost 5 bases and 7 bases respectively, with 15 bases between them. Germline V gene sequence: CDR1 SNHLY, CDR2 FYNNEI. The CDR3 sequence is CASSLTYSGEQYF. CDR3 nucleotide sequence: TGTGCCAGCAGTCTGACTTATTCAGGGGAGCAGTACTTC.

V and J are TRBV27 and TRBJ1-1, with 12 bases lining up with TRBD1. The germline CDR1 and CDR2 sequences are MNHEY and SMNVEV (reference sequence). The trim removed 6 bases at V and 1 base at J, leaving 6 bases unmatched. The CDR3 consists of 16 residues. Here the CDR3 reads CASSPGTGGTNTEAFF. DNA of the CDR3: TGTGCCAGCAGCCCCGGGACAGGGGGCACGAACACTGAAGCTTTCTTT.

This clonotype has at least ten counts. The CDR3 reads CASSPLGQKYFYEQYF. The CDR3 DNA reads as TGTGCCAGCAGCCCTCTGGGACAGAAATATTTCTACGAGCAGTACTTC. This sequence joins TRBV7-9 and TRBJ2-7; TRBD1 agrees at 7 bases. V lost 5 bases, J lost 3 bases, and 13 bases stayed unmatched. Germline V lookup: CDR1 SEHNR, CDR2 FQNEAQ (reference sequence). The CDR3 length is 16 residues.

The V gene is TRBV12-3 or TRBV12-4, the J gene TRBJ2-1; D is unresolved. Trimming removed 7 bases at V and 6 bases at J, with 13 bases between. The CDR3 totals 13 residues. CDR3 sequence reads: CASTPVVANEQFF. CDR3 sequence (DNA): TGTGCCAGCACCCCCGTGGTAGCCAATGAGCAGTTCTTC.